A single sample is the source of the 26 T cell receptor beta chains below, sequenced in a study of control samples from healthy donors and cancer patients. Generated by immunoSEQ multiplex PCR, the TCRdb table keeps only in-frame clones and is missing some. The repertoire holds 150,000 to 180,000 clones, with just under 95% as singletons. The sample comprised blood. Receptors originate from a man between 40 and 49 years old in good health.

The chain employs TRBV5-1 and TRBJ1-6; D is ambiguous. From germline, CDR1 is SGHRS and CDR2 YFSETQ. Between the trimmed V and J ends, which lost 0 bases and 0 bases, there was a span of 10 bases. The CDR3 contains 17 residues. For the CDR3, the DNA is TGCGCCAGCAGCTTGGAAGGCTTAAGCTCCTATAATTCACCCCTCCACTTT. Residues: CASSLEGLSSYNSPLHF.

The chain has TRBV27 and TRBJ1-2; 12 bases line up with TRBD1. This CDR3 contains 15 residues. Germline V gene data show CDR1 as MNHEY and CDR2 as SMNVEV (reference sequence). The V and J ends lost 5 bases and 6 bases, in that order; junction bases with no gene match: 7. The CDR3 loop reads CASSPGTGGRDGYTF. CDR3 sequence (DNA): TGTGCCAGCAGTCCGGGGACAGGGGGCAGGGATGGCTACACCTTC.

The chain recombines TRBV6-5 with TRBJ1-1; D is undetermined. The V end lost 2 bases, the J end lost 1 base, and 14 bases lay between the germline ends. There are 16 residues in the CDR3. In germline, CDR1 is MNHEY, CDR2 SVGAGI. In DNA form, the CDR3 reads TGTGCCAGCAGTTACGGTCTCAAGGGCCCGAACACTGAAGCTTTCTTT. Its translation is CASSYGLKGPNTEAFF.

The J gene is TRBJ2-5, the V gene TRBV5-1; no clear D gene. Germline-derived CDR1 and CDR2 are SGHRS and YFSETQ. There are 14 residues in the CDR3. Trimming pared 0 bases from V and 5 bases from J, leaving 11 bases between. In DNA form, the CDR3 reads TGCGCCAGCAGCTTGGGGTATGGGCTCGAGACCCAGTACTTC. As protein: CASSLGYGLETQYF.

The rearrangement uses TRBV7-2 and TRBJ2-5, with D tentatively TRBD1 (8 bases). V was cut by 4 bases and J by 1 base, with 16 bases left in between. CDR3 length equals 16 residues. CDR1 and CDR2 from the germline V gene are SGHTA and FQGNSA. This CDR3 reads CASSSGQGGSQETQYF. CDR3 nucleotide sequence: TGTGCCAGCAGCTCCGGACAGGGAGGGTCCCAAGAGACCCAGTACTTC.

The rearrangement links TRBV28 to TRBJ2-7; no firm D call. The germline V gene has CDR1 MDHEN and CDR2 SYDVKM. This CDR3 is 17 amino acids long. Trimming removed 6 bases at V and 0 bases at J, with 21 bases between. CDR3 sequence (DNA): TGTGCCAGCAGCCATACTCTAATGGGGTCAAGCTCCTACGAGCAGTACTTC. It encodes CASSHTLMGSSSYEQYF.

This clone was seen once. The genes are TRBV4-1 and TRBJ1-5; a weak D match, TRBD1 (6 bases). Trimming shortened V by 0 bases and J by 6 bases, and 18 bases separated the two germline ends. The CDR3 contains 17 residues. The germline CDR1 and CDR2 sequences are MGHRA and YSYEKL. The CDR3 spells CASSQDYRATSRQPQHF. The CDR3 DNA follows: TGCGCCAGCAGCCAAGACTACAGGGCTACATCGCGTCAGCCCCAGCATTTT.

V gene TRBV19 combines with J gene TRBJ1-4; D is unclear. CDR3 length: 12 amino acids. Trimming pared 5 bases from V and 11 bases from J, leaving 12 bases between. From germline, CDR1 is LNHDA and CDR2 SQIVND (reference sequence). The CDR3: CASSPEVGKLFF. The CDR3 DNA sequence: TGTGCCAGTAGTCCTGAGGTTGGGAAACTGTTTTTT.

This clone was detected only once. This rearrangement joins TRBV20-1 to TRBJ2-7; a possible D gene is TRBD2 (5 bases). Trimming removed 3 bases at V and 7 bases at J, with 10 bases between. The CDR3 extends over 11 amino acids. Looked up from germline, CDR1 is DFQATT and CDR2 is SNEGSKA (reference sequence). CDR3 coding DNA: TGCAGTGCTAGTACACGGGGAGAGCAGTACTTC. Its protein is CSASTRGEQYF.

This clone was observed a handful of times. The gene calls are TRBV4-1 and TRBJ1-5, with a possible D match to TRBD1 (5 bases). V lost 0 bases, J lost 2 bases, and 8 bases lay in between. CDR1 and CDR2 from the germline V gene are MGHRA and YSYEKL. This CDR3 comprises 15 residues. The chain's CDR3 is CASSQDLTGNQPQHF. CDR3 DNA sequence: TGCGCCAGCAGCCAAGATCTGACAGGCAATCAGCCCCAGCATTTT.

The CDR3 DNA is TGTGCCAGCAGCCCCCGACAGGGATCCTACGAGCAGTACTTC. This encodes CASSPRQGSYEQYF. V and J are TRBV9 and TRBJ2-7; 7 nucleotides match TRBD1. This CDR3 region has 14 residues. Per the germline V gene, CDR1 is SGDLS and CDR2 is YYNGEE. With 4 bases clipped from V and 1 base from J, the junction kept 5 bases outside the gene matches.

The DNA for the CDR3 is TGTGCCAGCAAACGTGGCCAGAACACTGAAGCTTTCTTT. It yields the protein CASKRGQNTEAFF. The chain carries TRBV28 and TRBJ1-1; D is ambiguous. The CDR3 has 13 amino acids. CDR1 MDHEN and CDR2 SYDVKM come from the germline V gene. V was pared by 7 bases and J by 1 base, with 10 bases between.

V and J are TRBV30 and TRBJ1-5; 7 positions agree with TRBD1. Germline-derived CDR1 and CDR2 are GTSNPN and SVGIG (reference sequence). The CDR3 sequence is 17 residues long. V shed 4 bases, J shed 2 bases, and the junction held 14 bases outside the gene matches. DNA for the CDR3: TGTGCCTGGAACGTCGACCGACAGGGTAGGGGCAATCAGCCCCAGCATTTT. Protein: CAWNVDRQGRGNQPQHF.

The rearrangement uses TRBV6-1 and TRBJ1-6; TRBD1 is a possible D gene (6 bases). Trimming removed 4 bases from V and 3 bases from J, with 13 bases in between. The CDR3 has 16 residues. In germline, CDR1 is MNHNS, CDR2 SASEGT. CDR3 amino acids: CASSGTATYYNSPLHF. In DNA, the CDR3 is TGTGCCAGCAGTGGGACAGCAACCTACTATAATTCACCCCTCCACTTT.

The chain recombines TRBV19 with TRBJ2-4, with 7 bases that match TRBD1. The V gene's germline CDR1 is LNHDA and CDR2 SQIVND (reference sequence). The CDR3 runs to 18 residues. The V segment lost 5 bases and the J segment 8 bases; nucleotides outside the gene matches: 21. CDR3: CASSANDFRTGQGDIQYF. Written as DNA, the CDR3 is TGTGCCAGTAGTGCTAACGATTTCCGGACAGGCCAAGGAGACATTCAGTACTTC.

The chain joins TRBV6-5 to TRBJ1-5; D gene uncertain. The germline V and J ends were trimmed by 6 bases and 8 bases, with 17 bases remaining between them. The CDR3 spans 14 residues. Germline assignment: CDR1 MNHEY and CDR2 SVGAGI. The CDR3 loop reads CASRRISGFEPQHF. CDR3 sequence (DNA): TGTGCCAGCAGACGAATAAGCGGTTTTGAGCCCCAGCATTTT.

The J gene is TRBJ2-7, the V gene TRBV24-1; perhaps TRBD1 as D (5 bases). The CDR3 has 15 amino acids. From germline, CDR1 is KGHDR and CDR2 SFDVKD. The V gene lost 4 bases and the J gene lost 5 bases, with 17 bases spanning the gap. This CDR3 is CATSDPTTVGNEQYF. In DNA, the CDR3 is TGTGCCACCAGTGACCCTACGACAGTGGGGAACGAGCAGTACTTC.

This clone appeared once. The chain has TRBV7-9 and TRBJ2-2; the D is unclear. The germline CDR1 and CDR2 sequences are SEHNR and FQNEAQ (reference sequence). The CDR3 is 15 amino acids. V dropped 2 bases and J dropped 5 bases, with 12 bases sitting between them. The CDR3 DNA reads as TGTGCCAGCAGCTTATCGGCCGGTCGGACCGGGGAGCTGTTTTTT. Protein sequence: CASSLSAGRTGELFF. The full variable domain, completed using reference TRBV7-9 and TRBJ2-2, is DTGVSQNPRHKITKRGQNVTFRCDPISEHNRLYWYRQTLGQGPEFLTYFQNEAQLEKSRLLSDRFSAERPKGSFSTLEIQRTEQGDSAMYLCASSLSAGRTGELFFGEGSRLTVL.

The CDR3 sequence: CAISEGLAVTDTQYF. The CDR3 DNA follows: TGTGCCATCAGTGAGGGACTAGCGGTCACAGATACGCAGTATTTT. This chain links TRBV10-3 with TRBJ2-3; TRBD2 matches at 10 bases. V gave up 2 bases and J gave up 2 bases; unmatched junction bases: 1. The CDR3 spans 15 residues. The germline V gene encodes CDR1 ENHRY and CDR2 SYGVKD.

The V gene is TRBV3-1 (or the pseudogene TRBV3-2), the J gene TRBJ2-1, with 8 bases that match TRBD1. CDR1 and CDR2 from the germline V gene are LGHDT and YNNKEL (reference sequence). Trimming at V came to 1 base and at J to 6 bases, leaving 2 bases not matched to a gene. This CDR3 is 14 amino acids long. CDR3 region: CASSQGGQVNEQFF. The DNA of the CDR3 is TGTGCCAGCAGCCAAGGGGGACAGGTCAATGAGCAGTTCTTC.

This clone was picked up a small number of times. The rearrangement links TRBV19 to TRBJ1-4, with TRBD1 as a possible D gene (6 bases). Germline values: CDR1 LNHDA, CDR2 SQIVND (reference sequence). This CDR3 region has 14 residues. Trimming cost V 7 bases and J 8 bases, with 17 bases left between them. The CDR3 is CASTGSDSWEKLFF. The CDR3 DNA reads as TGTGCCAGTACTGGCTCGGACAGTTGGGAAAAACTGTTTTTT.

This chain joins TRBV30 and TRBJ1-1; no firm D call. CDR1 and CDR2 (germline): GTSNPN, SVGIG (reference sequence). This CDR3 contains 13 residues. Trimming removed 5 bases from V and 1 base from J, with 11 bases in between. CDR3 amino acids: CAWGIKKNTEAFF. CDR3 nucleotide sequence: TGTGCCTGGGGAATTAAAAAGAACACTGAAGCTTTCTTT.

The V call is TRBV7-9, the J call TRBJ1-5; 7 bases line up with TRBD1. This CDR3 is 14 amino acids long. V was clipped by 4 bases and J by 6 bases; unmatched bases: 6. Per germline, CDR1 SEHNR and CDR2 FQNEAQ (reference sequence). DNA of the CDR3: TGTGCCAGCAGCTCCTCCGACAGGGCTCAGCCCCAGCATTTT. It encodes CASSSSDRAQPQHF. The full variable domain, rest sourced from reference TRBV7-9 and TRBJ1-5, is DTGVSQNPRHKITKRGQNVTFRCDPISEHNRLYWYRQTLGQGPEFLTYFQNEAQLEKSRLLSDRFSAERPKGSFSTLEIQRTEQGDSAMYLCASSSSDRAQPQHFGDGTRLSIL.

J is TRBJ1-5 and V is TRBV19; D gene ambiguous. CDR3 size: 14 residues. Between the trimmed V and J ends, which lost 5 bases and 8 bases, there was a span of 16 bases. The V gene's germline CDR1 is LNHDA and CDR2 SQIVND (reference sequence). The CDR3, as DNA: TGTGCCAGTAGTCCGATCGGGAGCGGGGAGCCCCAGCATTTT. It codes for CASSPIGSGEPQHF.

The genes are TRBV6-1 and TRBJ2-1; D is perhaps TRBD1 (5 bases). The CDR3 length is 15 residues. Germline-derived CDR1 and CDR2 are MNHNS and SASEGT. Trimming took off 1 base at V and 2 bases at J, with 9 bases between the two ends. CDR3 DNA sequence: TGTGCCAGCAGTGAAGGAAGGGGCCCCTACAATGAGCAGTTCTTC. This translates into CASSEGRGPYNEQFF.

V is TRBV19 and J is TRBJ2-2; TRBD2 is a possible D gene (6 bases). V was trimmed by 7 bases and J by 1 base, leaving 10 bases between them. The CDR3 extends over 14 amino acids. Germline V CDR1 and CDR2: LNHDA, SQIVND (reference sequence). CDR3 coding DNA: TGTGCCAGTATCGGGGGAGGGAACACCGGGGAGCTGTTTTTT. Protein product: CASIGGGNTGELFF. Supplemented by reference TRBV19 and TRBJ2-2, the full variable domain reads DGGITQSPKYLFRKEGQNVTLSCEQNLNHDAMYWYRQDPGQGLRLIYYSQIVNDFQKGDIAEGYSVSREKKESFPLTVTSAQKNPTAFYLCASIGGGNTGELFFGEGSRLTVL.